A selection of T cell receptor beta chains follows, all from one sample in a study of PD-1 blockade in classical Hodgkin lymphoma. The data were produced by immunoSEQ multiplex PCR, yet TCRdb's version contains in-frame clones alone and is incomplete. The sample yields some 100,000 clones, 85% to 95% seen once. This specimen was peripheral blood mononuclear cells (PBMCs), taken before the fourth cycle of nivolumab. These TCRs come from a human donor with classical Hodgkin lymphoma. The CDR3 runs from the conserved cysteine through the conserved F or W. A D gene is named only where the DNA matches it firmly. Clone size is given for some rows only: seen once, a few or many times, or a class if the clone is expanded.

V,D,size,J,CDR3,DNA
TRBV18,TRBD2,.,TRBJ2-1,CASSPFLAGVGEQFF,TGTGCCAGCTCACCATTCCTAGCGGGAGTGGGTGAGCAGTTCTTC
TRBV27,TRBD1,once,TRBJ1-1,CASWRTGEAFF,TGTGCCAGCTGGAGGACAGGGGAAGCTTTCTTT
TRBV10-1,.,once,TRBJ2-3,CASSVGADTQYF,TGCGCCAGCAGTGTAGGGGCAGATACGCAGTATTTT
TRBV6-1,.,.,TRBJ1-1,CASRDAKAFF,TGTGCCAGCCGGGACGCAAAGGCTTTCTTT
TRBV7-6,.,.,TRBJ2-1,CASSSPTGHYNEQFF,TGTGCCAGCAGCTCACCAACGGGACACTACAATGAGCAGTTCTTC
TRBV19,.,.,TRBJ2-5,CASSFFVRPGETQYF,TGTGCCAGTAGTTTTTTTGTCAGACCCGGGGAGACCCAGTACTTC
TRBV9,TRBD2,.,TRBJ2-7,CASSEGRRTRQYF,TGTGCCAGCAGCGAGGGGAGGCGGACTAGACAGTACTTC
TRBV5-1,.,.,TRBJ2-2,CASSSRGPRFANTGELFF,TGCGCCAGCAGCTCACGGGGGCCTCGGTTCGCGAACACCGGGGAGCTGTTTTTT
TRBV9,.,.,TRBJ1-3,CASSPADRGSGNTIYF,TGTGCCAGCAGCCCCGCGGACAGAGGCTCTGGAAACACCATATATTTT
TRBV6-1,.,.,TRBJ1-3,CASRAFSGNTIYF,TGTGCCAGCAGGGCCTTCTCTGGAAACACCATATATTTT
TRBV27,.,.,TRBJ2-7,CASSLAQGPSYEQYF,TGTGCCAGCAGTTTGGCCCAGGGACCCTCCTACGAGCAGTACTTC
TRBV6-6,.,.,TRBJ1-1,CASSSSRGGVPEAFF,TGTGCCAGCAGCAGCTCAAGGGGGGGGGTACCTGAAGCTTTCTTT
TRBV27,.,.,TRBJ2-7,CASSSPRGLEPYEQYF,TGTGCCAGCAGTTCCCCCCGGGGCTTGGAGCCCTACGAGCAGTACTTC
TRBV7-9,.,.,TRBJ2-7,CASSFKGTATYEQYF,TGTGCCAGCAGCTTTAAAGGGACCGCTACCTACGAGCAGTACTTC
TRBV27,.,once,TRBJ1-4,CASSSPQQGINEKLFF,TGTGCCAGCAGTTCCCCCCAACAGGGAATTAATGAAAAACTGTTTTTT
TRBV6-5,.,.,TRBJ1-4,CASSLRGEKLFF,TGTGCCAGCAGCCTCCGGGGGGAAAAACTGTTTTTT
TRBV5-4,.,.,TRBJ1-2,CASTSGFGYTF,TGTGCCAGCACCTCAGGTTTCGGCTACACCTTC
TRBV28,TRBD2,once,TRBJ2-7,CASGRGRPSYEQYF,TGTGCCAGCGGCCGCGGGAGGCCTAGCTACGAGCAGTACTTC
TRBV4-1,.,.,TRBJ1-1,CASSQVGGTEAFF,TGCGCCAGCAGCCAAGTAGGGGGGACTGAAGCTTTCTTT
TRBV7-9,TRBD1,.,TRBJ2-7,CASSQITGVLTYEQYF,TGTGCCAGCAGCCAAATCACAGGGGTGCTTACCTACGAGCAGTACTTC
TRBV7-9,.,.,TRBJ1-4,CASSLREVGEKLFF,TGTGCCAGCAGCCTAAGGGAGGTAGGCGAAAAACTGTTTTTT
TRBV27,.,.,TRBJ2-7,CASMGAPRIYEQYF,TGTGCCAGCATGGGTGCACCCCGGATCTACGAGCAGTACTTC
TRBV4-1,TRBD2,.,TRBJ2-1,CASSPLLAGANNEQFF,TGCGCCAGCAGCCCCTTGCTAGCGGGGGCCAACAATGAGCAGTTCTTC
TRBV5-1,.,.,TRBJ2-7,CASSLSPSYEQYF,TGCGCCAGCAGCTTATCGCCCTCCTACGAGCAGTACTTC
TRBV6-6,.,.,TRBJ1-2,CASSYTGPQDYGYTF,TGTGCCAGCAGTTACACGGGACCACAGGACTATGGCTACACCTTC
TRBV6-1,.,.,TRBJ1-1,CASPHLGSANTEAFF,TGTGCCAGCCCCCACCTAGGGTCGGCGAACACTGAAGCTTTCTTT
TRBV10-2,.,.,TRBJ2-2,CASSGDLASGELFF,TGCGCCAGCAGTGGGGACCTTGCATCCGGGGAGCTGTTTTTT
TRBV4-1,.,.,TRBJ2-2,CASTPRRLDALPGELFF,TGCGCCAGCACACCTAGGAGGTTGGACGCGTTACCCGGGGAGCTGTTTTTT
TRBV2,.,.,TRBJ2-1,CASTGRSNEQFF,TGTGCCAGCACTGGGCGTTCCAATGAGCAGTTCTTC
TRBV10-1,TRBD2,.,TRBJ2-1,CASAPASGNYEQFF,TGCGCCAGCGCGCCCGCTAGCGGGAACTATGAGCAGTTCTTC
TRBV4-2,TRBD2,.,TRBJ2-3,CASSPTSGRDTDTQYF,TGTGCCAGCAGCCCGACTAGCGGGAGGGACACAGATACGCAGTATTTT
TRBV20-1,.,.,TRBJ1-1,CSAGGTEAFF,TGCAGTGCCGGTGGCACTGAAGCTTTCTTT
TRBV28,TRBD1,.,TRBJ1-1,CATLVDRVEAFF,TGTGCCACCCTAGTGGACAGGGTTGAAGCTTTCTTT
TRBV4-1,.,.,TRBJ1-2,CASSQGADNYGYTF,TGCGCCAGCAGCCAAGGTGCGGATAACTATGGCTACACCTTC
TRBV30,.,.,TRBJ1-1,CAWVASRAFF,TGTGCCTGGGTGGCCTCGAGGGCTTTCTTT
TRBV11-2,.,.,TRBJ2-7,CASSLPSLGIEQYF,TGTGCCAGCAGCTTACCCTCCCTGGGGATCGAGCAGTACTTC
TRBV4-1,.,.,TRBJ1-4,CASSQDGGGMDEKLFF,TGCGCCAGCAGCCAAGATGGGGGGGGAATGGATGAAAAACTGTTTTTT
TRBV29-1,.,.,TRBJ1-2,CSVEDRGKGVNYGYTF,TGCAGCGTTGAAGATCGAGGCAAGGGGGTGAACTATGGCTACACCTTC